The next 15 T cell receptor beta chains were all read from a single sample in a study of Tregs in tolerant kidney transplant recipients (dated by TCRdb to about 2019). The transplants used related donors with nonmyeloablative bone marrow transplantation, and mixed chimerism in the human trials was transient. Preparation of the library involved the immunoSEQ multiplex PCR assay. TCRdb provides this immuneACCESS table in a form limited to in-frame rearrangements. Some clones are lacking; in checked studies, under half of them reflect an unresolved V gene, and why the rest are absent is not known. The sample's records list tens of thousands of clones. Clones ranked in the top ten supply 1.8% of the sample. The source material was CD4+ T cells from blood (PBMCs), sampled 24 months after the transplant. These receptors came from a human patient who received a combined kidney and bone marrow transplant. In patients who had a transplant, some T cells may come from the graft donor.

As regards this clone: The read ends 3 residues shy of where the CDR3 ends; the end is completed using the germline J gene. The genes are TRBV18 and TRBJ1-1; the D is unclear. Germline-derived CDR1 and CDR2 are KGHSH and LQKENI. V lost 0 bases and J lost 4, with 15 bases in between. The CDR3 sequence is 16 residues long. CDR3 DNA, as far as it was read: TGTGCCAGCTCACCACCGATTCCGGTGGGCAGCACTGAA. It yields the protein CASSPPIPVGSTE. The entire CDR3 is CASSPPIPVGSTEAFF.

As concerns this clone: The read ends 3 residues shy of where the CDR3 ends; the end is completed using the germline J gene. Within the sample, other DNA sequences also encode this same CDR3. V is TRBV5-4 and J is TRBJ2-1; 11 nucleotides align to TRBD2. With V trimmed by 1 base and J by 3 bases, 0 bases remained unmatched. Germline V lookup: CDR1 SGHNT, CDR2 YYREEE (reference sequence). The CDR3 is 15 residues long. CDR3 region: CASSLTSGSYNEQFF. CDR3 bases read: TGTGCCAGCAGCTTGACTAGCGGGAGCTACAATGAG.

Details on this clone: The read terminates 3 residues ahead of where the CDR3 ends, so the germline J gene completes it. The chain carries TRBV6-2 or TRBV6-3 and TRBJ2-2; TRBD2 matches 10 bases. The CDR3 has 17 residues. CDR1 is MNHEY, CDR2 SVGEGT, per germline. V shed 1 base and J 5 bases; nucleotides not matched to a gene: 7. The CDR3 here is CASSYWLAGVETGELFF. The sequenced CDR3 bases are TGTGCCAGCAGTTACTGGCTAGCGGGAGTAGAAACCGGGGAG.

Comment on this clone: The missing CDR3 end, 3 residues past where the read stops, is filled in from the germline J gene. The gene calls are TRBV2 and TRBJ1-5; TRBD1 matches at 11 bases. With V trimmed by 4 bases and J by 6 bases, 14 bases remained unmatched. Per the germline V gene, CDR1 is SNHLY and CDR2 is FYNNEI. The CDR3 runs to 18 residues. The sequenced CDR3 bases are TGTGCCAGCAGTGCGGACAGGGGGCTTAAATTTTACAGTCAGCCC. Residues: CASSADRGLKFYSQP. The full-length CDR3 reads as CASSADRGLKFYSQPQHF.

A note on this clone: The CDR3 goes on 3 residues after the read ends, and that part is filled in from the germline J gene. This chain connects TRBV5-1 to TRBJ2-5; 11 bases map to TRBD2. With V trimmed by 4 bases and J by 5 bases, 7 bases remained unmatched. The germline V gene encodes CDR1 SGHRS and CDR2 YFSETQ. The CDR3 extends over 15 amino acids. CDR3 in amino acids: CASSRLAGGGETQYF. The CDR3 DNA, read in part, is TGCGCCAGCAGCCGCCTAGCGGGAGGTGGGGAGACC.

Comments on this clone: The read is 3 residues too short to cover the CDR3 end, so that end is filled in from the germline J gene. The chain links TRBV12-3 or TRBV12-4 to TRBJ2-2; the match to TRBD2 covers 11 bases. The length of the CDR3 is 14 residues. V shed 5 bases and J 7 bases; nucleotides not matched to a gene: 3. The CDR3 protein is CASSTSGRLGELFF. The DNA read from the CDR3 is TGTGCCAGCAGTACTAGCGGGAGACTCGGGGAG.

With respect to this clone: The read terminates 3 residues ahead of where the CDR3 ends, so the germline J gene completes it. The rearrangement links TRBV19 to TRBJ2-1, with 10 bases identical to TRBD2. The ends lost 5 bases at V and 7 bases at J; junction bases unmatched: 8. The CDR3 consists of 15 residues. CDR1 LNHDA and CDR2 SQIVND come from the germline V gene (reference sequence). Incomplete CDR3 DNA: TGTGCCAGTAGTGAAAGCGGGAGGGCGATAAATGAG. This codes for CASSESGRAINE. In full, the CDR3 is CASSESGRAINEQFF.

Worth noting for this clone: At one boundary the junction diverges from the germline segment, which might be a read error. The read comes to an end 3 residues before the CDR3 does, leaving the germline J gene to fill in the end. This rearrangement joins TRBV7-7 to TRBJ1-3; no definite D call. CDR3 size: 13 residues. The germline V gene has CDR1 SSHAT and CDR2 FNYEAQ (reference sequence). This CDR3 is CASSLALGRTIYF. CDR3 bases read: TGTGCTAGCAGCTTAGCGCTGGGCCGAACC.

Turning to this clone: The CDR3 extends 3 residues past the end of the read, so its final part is completed from the germline J gene. This chain links TRBV5-1 with TRBJ2-5, with D uncertain. V lost 5 bases and J lost 5, with 16 bases in between. In germline, CDR1 is SGHRS, CDR2 YFSETQ. This CDR3 comprises 14 residues. The sequenced CDR3 bases are TGCGCCAGCAGAGCTTCAAGTCTAAAGGAGACC. Encoded protein: CASRASSLKET. In full, the CDR3 reads CASRASSLKETQYF. The variable domain in full, completed from reference TRBV5-1 and TRBJ2-5, reads KAGVTQTPRYLIKTRGQQVTLSCSPISGHRSVSWYQQTPGQGLQFLFEYFSETQRNKGNFPGRFSGRQFSNSRSEMNVSTLELGDSALYLCASRASSLKETQYFGPGTRLLVL.

As concerns this clone: Read data end 3 residues before the CDR3 end; the end is taken from the germline J gene. The chain carries TRBV7-3 and TRBJ2-7, with D maybe TRBD1 (7 bases). In germline, CDR1 is SGHTA, CDR2 FQGTGA. V was trimmed by 3 bases and J by 4 bases, leaving 16 bases between them. The CDR3 contains 15 residues. This CDR3 is CASSLRPGGYYEQYF. CDR3 bases read: TGTGCCAGCAGCTTGCGACCAGGGGGGTATTACGAG.

In regard to this clone: The CDR3 is cut off 3 residues early in the read; its end comes from the germline J gene. The chain uses TRBV5-1 and TRBJ2-3, with TRBD2 identical over 8 bases. CDR3 size: 15 residues. Germline V gives CDR1 SGHRS, CDR2 YFSETQ. The trim removed 0 bases at V and 3 bases at J, leaving 3 bases unmatched. The CDR3 bases that were read are TGCGCCAGCAGCTTGGGAGCGGGAGAGACAGATACG. Its protein is CASSLGAGETDT. The whole CDR3 sequence reads CASSLGAGETDTQYF.

Remarks on this clone: The CDR3 end lies 3 residues beyond the end of the read and is filled in from the germline J gene. The chain has TRBV28 and TRBJ2-5; D gene ambiguous. The CDR3 loop spans 11 amino acids. Germline lookup yields CDR1 MDHEN and CDR2 SYDVKM. Trimming removed 8 bases at V and 7 bases at J, with 11 bases between. This chain's CDR3 is CASLHQRTQYF. The DNA read from the CDR3 is TGTGCCAGCCTCCACCAGCGGACC.

Frequency places this clone as large. Read coverage stops 3 residues before the CDR3 terminus; the germline J gene supplies the remainder. The J gene is TRBJ2-2, the V gene TRBV6-2 or TRBV6-3; no clear D gene. CDR3 size: 14 residues. Germline lookup yields CDR1 MNHEY and CDR2 SVGEGT. Trimming left V 7 bases short and J 0 bases short, with 9 bases between. Incomplete CDR3 DNA: TGTGCCAGCAAGGGCGCCGCGAACACCGGGGAG. This encodes CASKGAANTGE. The CDR3 as a whole reads CASKGAANTGELFF.

Concerning this clone itself: The sequenced fragment ends 3 residues before the CDR3 boundary, so the rest is inferred from the germline J gene. This chain joins TRBV20-1 and TRBJ2-7; 9 bases are a match to TRBD2. The germline V gene has CDR1 DFQATT and CDR2 SNEGSKA (reference sequence). V lost 0 bases and J lost 4; bases outside the gene matches: 10. The CDR3 sequence is 16 residues long. CDR3 sequence: CSARDPRTSVQYEQYF. The covered CDR3 bases are TGCAGTGCTAGAGATCCTAGGACTAGCGTTCAGTACGAG.

About this clone: The read ends 3 residues early relative to the CDR3; the germline J gene fills the gap. The V call is TRBV4-1, the J call TRBJ2-7; D remains ambiguous. CDR3 length: 14 amino acids. CDR1 and CDR2 from the germline V gene are MGHRA and YSYEKL. Trimming shortened V by 2 bases and J by 1 base, and 9 bases separated the two germline ends. The CDR3 loop is CASSQPGGSYEQYF. The sequenced part of the CDR3 DNA is TGCGCCAGCAGCCAACCCGGCGGTTCCTACGAG.